The source of this T cell receptor (beta chain) is a study of T cells in Graves' hyperthyroidism and ophthalmopathy. The overall study: At the time of initial diagnosis and before any treatment, peripheral blood was collected. General study points: Prediction of ophthalmopathy progression came a median around 7.1 months pre-onset. Within blood appeared most thyroid clonotypes that had expanded above 0.001.

This clonotype was detected only a few times. Its antigen remains unknown. Germline V gene sequence: CDR1 LNHDA, CDR2 SQIVND (reference sequence). J gave up 10 bases and V 1 base, and 9 bases lay outside the gene matches. The CDR3 has 16 amino acids. Diagnostic assessment was based on clinical symptoms, serum thyroxine and TRAb, thyroid ultrasound and orbital computed tomography. RNA transcripts served as the template for amplifying TCR beta CDR3 regions. A set of HTBI primers served as the primers for a first-round RT-PCR of the TCR CDR3. Via MiXCR, TCRdb re-called the multiplex PCR reads, giving one row per CDR3 protein. Here the sample spans 620,000 or so distinct CDR3 sequences, roughly 15% being singletons.

This TCR was recovered from a woman aged 50 to 60 with Graves' ophthalmopathy. The sample taken for sequencing was blood. The V call is TRBV19, the J call TRBJ1-6, with TRBD1 matching 8 bases. CDR3 in DNA: TGTGCCAGTAGTATAGCACCAGGGGGCGCGGGGTCACCCCTCCACTTT. Its translation: CASSIAPGGAGSPLHF. The whole variable domain, remainder taken from reference TRBV19 and TRBJ1-6, is DGGITQSPKYLFRKEGQNVTLSCEQNLNHDAMYWYRQDPGQGLRLIYYSQIVNDFQKGDIAEGYSVSREKKESFPLTVTSAQKNPTAFYLCASSIAPGGAGSPLHFGNGTRLTVT.